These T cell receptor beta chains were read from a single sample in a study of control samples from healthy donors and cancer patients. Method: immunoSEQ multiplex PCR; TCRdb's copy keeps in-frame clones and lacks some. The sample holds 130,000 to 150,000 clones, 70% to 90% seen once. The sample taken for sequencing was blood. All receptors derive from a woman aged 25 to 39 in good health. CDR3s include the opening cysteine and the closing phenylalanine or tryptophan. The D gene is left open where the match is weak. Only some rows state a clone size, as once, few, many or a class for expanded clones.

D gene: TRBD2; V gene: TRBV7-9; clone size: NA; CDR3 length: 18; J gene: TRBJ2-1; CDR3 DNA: TGTGCCAGCAGCTTAGGGGCTAGCGGGAGGGCCTCCTACAATGAGCAGTTCTTC; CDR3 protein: CASSLGASGRASYNEQFF
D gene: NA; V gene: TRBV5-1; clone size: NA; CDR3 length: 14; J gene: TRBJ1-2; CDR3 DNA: TGCGCCAGCAGCCCTTCGGGGGGGGTCGAGGGCTACACCTTC; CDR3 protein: CASSPSGGVEGYTF
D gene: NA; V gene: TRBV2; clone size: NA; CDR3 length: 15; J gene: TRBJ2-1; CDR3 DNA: TGTGCCAGCAGTGAAGGTGGTGGGAGCTACAATGAGCAGTTCTTC; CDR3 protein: CASSEGGGSYNEQFF
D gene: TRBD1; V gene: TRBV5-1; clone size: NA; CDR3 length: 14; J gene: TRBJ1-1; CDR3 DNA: TGCGCCAGCAGCCCGACCGGGACAGCTACTGAAGCTTTCTTT; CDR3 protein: CASSPTGTATEAFF
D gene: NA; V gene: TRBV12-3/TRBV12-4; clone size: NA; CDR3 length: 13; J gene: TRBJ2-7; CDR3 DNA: TGTGCCAGCAGTCCCCCGCCAGGATTCGAGCAGTACTTC; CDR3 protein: CASSPPPGFEQYF
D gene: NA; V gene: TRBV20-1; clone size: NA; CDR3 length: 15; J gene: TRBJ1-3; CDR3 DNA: TGCAGTGCTAGTAGCCAGGGGTTGTCTGGAAACACCATATATTTT; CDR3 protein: CSASSQGLSGNTIYF
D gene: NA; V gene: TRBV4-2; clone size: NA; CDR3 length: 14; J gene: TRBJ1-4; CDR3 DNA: TGTGCCAGCAGCCAAGAAGTCAGCCTGAGGAGACTGTTTTTT; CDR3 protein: CASSQEVSLRRLFF
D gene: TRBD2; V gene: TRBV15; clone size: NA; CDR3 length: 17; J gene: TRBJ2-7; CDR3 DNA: TGTGCCACCAGCGGGAGGAGTCGGGCTAGCGGGTTTTACGAGCAGTACTTC; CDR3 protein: CATSGRSRASGFYEQYF
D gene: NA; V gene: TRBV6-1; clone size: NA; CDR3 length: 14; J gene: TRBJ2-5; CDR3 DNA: TGTGCCAGCAGTGAAAGTGGGAGACAAGAGACCCAGTACTTC; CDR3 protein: CASSESGRQETQYF
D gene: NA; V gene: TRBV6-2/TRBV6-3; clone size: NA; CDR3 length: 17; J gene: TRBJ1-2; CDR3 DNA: TGTGCCAGCAGTTACTACGAAGGGGAAAAAGCTAACTATGGCTACACCTTC; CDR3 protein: CASSYYEGEKANYGYTF
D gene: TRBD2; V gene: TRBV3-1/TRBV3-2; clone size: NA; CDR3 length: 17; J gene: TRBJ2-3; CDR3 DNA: TGTGCCAGCAGCCAACGACTAGCGGACCCTCCCCCAGATACGCAGTATTTT; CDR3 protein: CASSQRLADPPPDTQYF
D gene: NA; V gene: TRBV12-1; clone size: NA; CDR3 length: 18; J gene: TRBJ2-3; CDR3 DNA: TGTGCCAGCAGCTTTGCCACTGCTCGACTAGCGGTCACAGATACGCAGTATTTT; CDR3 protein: CASSFATARLAVTDTQYF
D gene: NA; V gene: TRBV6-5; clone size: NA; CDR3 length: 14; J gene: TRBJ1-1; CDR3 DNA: TGTGCCAGCAGTTACCACGGACAGAACACTGAAGCTTTCTTT; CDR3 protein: CASSYHGQNTEAFF
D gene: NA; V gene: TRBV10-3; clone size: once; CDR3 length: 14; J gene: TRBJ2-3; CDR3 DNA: TGTGCCATCAGTGAAGCGGATAGCACAGATACGCAGTATTTT; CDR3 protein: CAISEADSTDTQYF
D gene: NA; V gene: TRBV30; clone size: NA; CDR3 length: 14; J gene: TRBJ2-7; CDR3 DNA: TGTGCCTGGAGTGTCGCGGTGCTCGGGGGCCCCTTAAATTTC; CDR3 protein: CAWSVAVLGGPLNF
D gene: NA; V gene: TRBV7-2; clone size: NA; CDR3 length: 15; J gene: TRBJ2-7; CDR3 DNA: TGTGCCAGCAGCTTAGCGGGCGCACCCTCCTACGAGCAGTACTTC; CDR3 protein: CASSLAGAPSYEQYF
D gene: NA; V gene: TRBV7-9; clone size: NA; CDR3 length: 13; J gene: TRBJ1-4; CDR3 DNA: TGTGCCAGCAGTTTGCGGGAGCATGAAAAACTGTTTTTT; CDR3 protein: CASSLREHEKLFF
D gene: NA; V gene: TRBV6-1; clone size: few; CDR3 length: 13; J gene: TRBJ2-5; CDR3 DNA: TGTGCCAGCAGTGAAGGCCCTCCCGGGACCCAGTACTTC; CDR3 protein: CASSEGPPGTQYF
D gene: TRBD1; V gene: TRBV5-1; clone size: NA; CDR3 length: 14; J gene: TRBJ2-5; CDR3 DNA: TGCGCCAGCAGTCTTCAGGGGGTTCAGGCGACCCAGTACTTC; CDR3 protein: CASSLQGVQATQYF
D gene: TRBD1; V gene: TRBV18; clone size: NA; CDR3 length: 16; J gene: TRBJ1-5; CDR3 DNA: TGTGCCAGCTCACCAGTTATCAGGACAGGGGATCAGCCCCAGCATTTT; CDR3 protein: CASSPVIRTGDQPQHF
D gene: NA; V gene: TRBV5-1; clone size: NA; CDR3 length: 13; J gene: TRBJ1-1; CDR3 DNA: TGCGCCAGCACCCGGGCGGCAAGCACTGAAGCTTTCTTT; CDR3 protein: CASTRAASTEAFF
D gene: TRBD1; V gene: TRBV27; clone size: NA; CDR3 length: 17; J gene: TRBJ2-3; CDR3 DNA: TGTGCCAGCGCCGGGACAGGGCTTCCCCTTCGCCCAGATACGCAGTATTTT; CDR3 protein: CASAGTGLPLRPDTQYF
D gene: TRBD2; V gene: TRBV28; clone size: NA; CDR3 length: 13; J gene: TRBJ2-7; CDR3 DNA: TGTGCCAGCCAGACTAGCGGGAGGACCGAGCAGTACTTC; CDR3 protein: CASQTSGRTEQYF
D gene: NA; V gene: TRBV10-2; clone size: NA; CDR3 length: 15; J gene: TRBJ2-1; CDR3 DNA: TGCGCCAGCAGTAATAGCGTCAGCTCCTACAATGAGCAGTTCTTC; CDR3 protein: CASSNSVSSYNEQFF
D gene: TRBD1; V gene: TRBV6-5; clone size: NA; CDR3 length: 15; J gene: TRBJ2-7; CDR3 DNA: TGTGCCAGCCCCCCGCCAGGGGGCGACTCCTACGAGCAGTACTTC; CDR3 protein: CASPPPGGDSYEQYF
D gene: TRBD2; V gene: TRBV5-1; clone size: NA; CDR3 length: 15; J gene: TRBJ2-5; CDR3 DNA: TGCGCCAGCAGCTCCGGGACTAGCGTTGCAGAGACCCAGTACTTC; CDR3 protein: CASSSGTSVAETQYF
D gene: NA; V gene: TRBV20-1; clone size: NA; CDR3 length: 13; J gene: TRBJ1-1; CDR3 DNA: TGCAGTGCTAGTTATAACAGGGACACTGAAGCTTTCTTT; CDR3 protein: CSASYNRDTEAFF
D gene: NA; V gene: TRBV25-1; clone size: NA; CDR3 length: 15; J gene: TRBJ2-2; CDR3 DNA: TGTGCCAGCAGTTTCTCGGGAGCCGGGACCGGGGAGCTGTTTTTT; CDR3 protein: CASSFSGAGTGELFF
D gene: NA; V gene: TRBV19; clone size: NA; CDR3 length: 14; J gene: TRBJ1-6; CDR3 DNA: TGTGCCAGTAGGAAAGGGATAGAGAATTCACCCCTCCACTTT; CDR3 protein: CASRKGIENSPLHF
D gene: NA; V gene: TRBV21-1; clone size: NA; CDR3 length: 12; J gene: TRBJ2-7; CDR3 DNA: TGTGCCACGGGACAGCAACCCTACGAGCAGTACTTC; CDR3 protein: CATGQQPYEQYF
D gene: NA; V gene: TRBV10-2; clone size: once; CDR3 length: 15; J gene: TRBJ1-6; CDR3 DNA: TGCGCCAGCAGTGAGAGAGGGGAGGGCGGGTCACCCCTCCACTTT; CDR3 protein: CASSERGEGGSPLHF
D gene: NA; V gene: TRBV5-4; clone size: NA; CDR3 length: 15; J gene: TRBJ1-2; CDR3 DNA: TGTGCCAGCAGCCCCCGGCAGGGCAGTAACTATGGCTACACCTTC; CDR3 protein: CASSPRQGSNYGYTF
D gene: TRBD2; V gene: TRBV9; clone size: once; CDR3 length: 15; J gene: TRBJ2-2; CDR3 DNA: TGTGCCAGCAGCCCAATAGCGGGAGCAACCGGGGAGCTGTTTTTT; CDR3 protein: CASSPIAGATGELFF
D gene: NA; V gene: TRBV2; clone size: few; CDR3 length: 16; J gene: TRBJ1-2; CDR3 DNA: TGTGCCAGCAGTGATGGGGTAGGGAGTACTAACTATGGCTACACCTTC; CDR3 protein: CASSDGVGSTNYGYTF
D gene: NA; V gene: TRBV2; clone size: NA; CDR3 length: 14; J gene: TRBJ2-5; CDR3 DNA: TGTGCCAGCAGTGAAGGCCTAGCCCAGGAGACCCAGTACTTC; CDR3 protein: CASSEGLAQETQYF
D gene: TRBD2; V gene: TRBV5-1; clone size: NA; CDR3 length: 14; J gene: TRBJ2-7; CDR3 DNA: TGCGCCAGCAGCCAAGGACTAGCGATCGACGAGCAGTACTTC; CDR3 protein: CASSQGLAIDEQYF
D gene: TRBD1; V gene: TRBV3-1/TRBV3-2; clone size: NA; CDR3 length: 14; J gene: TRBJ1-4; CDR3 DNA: TGTGCCAGCAGTGACACAGGGGCCGGTGAAAAACTGTTTTTT; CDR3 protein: CASSDTGAGEKLFF
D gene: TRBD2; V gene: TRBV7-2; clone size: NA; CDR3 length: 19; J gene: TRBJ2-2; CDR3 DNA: TGTGCCAGCAGCTTAGTTAACTTCCAGCGGGAGGGCCGGACCGGGGAGCTGTTTTTT; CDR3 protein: CASSLVNFQREGRTGELFF
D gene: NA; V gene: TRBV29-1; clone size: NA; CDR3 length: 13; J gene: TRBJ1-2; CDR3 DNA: TGCAGCGTACCCAAGGAAGCGGAATATGGCTACACCTTC; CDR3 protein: CSVPKEAEYGYTF
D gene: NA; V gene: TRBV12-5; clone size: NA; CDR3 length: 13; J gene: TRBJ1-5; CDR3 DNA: TGTGCTAGTGCTTGGGACGGTGCGGGGCCCCAGCATTTT; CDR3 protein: CASAWDGAGPQHF
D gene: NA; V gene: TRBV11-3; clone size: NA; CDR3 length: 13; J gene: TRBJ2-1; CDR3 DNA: TGTGCCAGCAGCTTCGCGCGGAGTAATGAGCAGTTCTTC; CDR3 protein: CASSFARSNEQFF
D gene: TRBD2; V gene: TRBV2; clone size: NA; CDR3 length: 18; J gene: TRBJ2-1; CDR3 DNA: TGTGCCAGCAACCCGGGACTAGCGGGAGGCCCCTCCTACAATGAGCAGTTCTTC; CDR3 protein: CASNPGLAGGPSYNEQFF
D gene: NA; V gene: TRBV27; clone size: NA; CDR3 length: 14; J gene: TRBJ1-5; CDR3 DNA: TGTGCCAGCAGTGCCTACGACAGTGGGCAGCCCCAGCATTTT; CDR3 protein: CASSAYDSGQPQHF
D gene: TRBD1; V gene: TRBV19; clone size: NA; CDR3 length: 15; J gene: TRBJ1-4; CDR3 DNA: TGTGCCAGTAGTCTATGGGACAGGGCTAATGAAAAACTGTTTTTT; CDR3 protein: CASSLWDRANEKLFF
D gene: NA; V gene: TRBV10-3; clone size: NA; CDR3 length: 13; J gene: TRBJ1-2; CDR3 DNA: TGTGCCATAGGTATGACGGCAACTTATGGCTACACCTTC; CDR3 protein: CAIGMTATYGYTF
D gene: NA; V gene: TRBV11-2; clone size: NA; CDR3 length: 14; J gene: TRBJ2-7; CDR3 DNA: TGTGCCAGCAGCTTTCTTGGTCCGTCCTACGAGCAGTACTTC; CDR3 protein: CASSFLGPSYEQYF